This T cell receptor beta chain came from a study of T cells of healthy individuals. TCRdb processed the 5' RACE reads anew with MiXCR; each CDR3 protein has one entry. The sample contains roughly 87,000 distinct CDR3 sequences, roughly a sixth of which appear only once. The receptor comes from a human donor in good health.

The CDR3, as DNA: TGTGCCAGCAGTGAAGTTGGTTGGACAGGAAAAAACATTCAGTACTTC. Protein: CASSEVGWTGKNIQYF. The genes are TRBV2 and TRBJ2-4; 7 bases line up with TRBD1. The CDR3 consists of 16 residues. Germline V gene sequence: CDR1 SNHLY, CDR2 FYNNEI. Trimming cost V 1 base and J 4 bases; bases outside gene matches: 7. Full variable domain (remainder filled in from reference TRBV2 and TRBJ2-4): EPEVTQTPSHQVTQMGQEVILRCVPISNHLYFYWYRQILGQKVEFLVSFYNNEISEKSEIFDDQFSVERPDGSNFTLKIRSTKLEDSAMYFCASSEVGWTGKNIQYFGAGTRLSVL.